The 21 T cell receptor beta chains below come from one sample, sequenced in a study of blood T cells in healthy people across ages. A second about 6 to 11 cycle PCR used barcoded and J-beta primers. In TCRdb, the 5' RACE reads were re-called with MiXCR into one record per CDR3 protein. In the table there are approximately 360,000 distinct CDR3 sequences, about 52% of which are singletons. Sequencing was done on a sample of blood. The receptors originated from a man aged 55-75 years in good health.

CDR3 sequence reads: CASSQENWGGSGYTF. CDR3 nucleotide sequence: TGCGCCAGCAGCCAAGAGAACTGGGGGGGGTCTGGCTACACCTTC. This rearrangement joins TRBV4-3 to TRBJ1-2; D might be TRBD1 (5 bases). The V gene lost 0 bases and the J gene lost 7 bases, with 15 bases spanning the gap. Per the germline V gene, CDR1 is LGHNA and CDR2 is YSLEER. This CDR3 comprises 15 residues.

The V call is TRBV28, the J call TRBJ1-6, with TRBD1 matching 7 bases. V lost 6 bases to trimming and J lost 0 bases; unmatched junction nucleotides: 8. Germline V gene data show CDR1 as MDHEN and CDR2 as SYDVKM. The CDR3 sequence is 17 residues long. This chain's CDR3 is CASRKGQSNSYNSPLHF. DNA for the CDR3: TGTGCCAGCAGGAAGGGACAGTCAAACTCCTATAATTCACCCCTCCACTTT.

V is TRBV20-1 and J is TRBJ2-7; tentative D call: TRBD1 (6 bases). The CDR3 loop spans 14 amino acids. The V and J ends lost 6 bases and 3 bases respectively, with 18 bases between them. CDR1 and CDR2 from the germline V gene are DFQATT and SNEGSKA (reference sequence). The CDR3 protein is CSAPDSQGGYEQYF. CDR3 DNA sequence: TGCAGTGCCCCGGACAGCCAAGGTGGCTACGAGCAGTACTTC.

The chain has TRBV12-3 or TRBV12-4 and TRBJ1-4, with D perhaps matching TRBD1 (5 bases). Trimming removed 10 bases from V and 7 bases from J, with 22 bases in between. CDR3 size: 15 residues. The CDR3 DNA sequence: TGTGCCACCTACAACTACGGGGGGGATGGTGAAAAACTGTTTTTT. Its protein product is CATYNYGGDGEKLFF.

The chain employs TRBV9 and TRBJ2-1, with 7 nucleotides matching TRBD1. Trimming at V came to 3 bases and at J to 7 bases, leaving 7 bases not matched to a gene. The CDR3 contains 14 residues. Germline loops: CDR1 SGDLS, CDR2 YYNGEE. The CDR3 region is CASSGGQFRNEQFF. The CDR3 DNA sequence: TGTGCCAGCAGCGGGGGACAGTTTCGGAATGAGCAGTTCTTC.

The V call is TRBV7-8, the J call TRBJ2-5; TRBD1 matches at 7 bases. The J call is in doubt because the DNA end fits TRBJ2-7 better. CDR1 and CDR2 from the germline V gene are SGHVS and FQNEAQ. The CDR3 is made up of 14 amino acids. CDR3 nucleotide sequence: TGTGCCAGCAGCCTTCTTCCAGGGGGCTACGAGCAGTACTTC. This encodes CASSLLPGGYEQYF.

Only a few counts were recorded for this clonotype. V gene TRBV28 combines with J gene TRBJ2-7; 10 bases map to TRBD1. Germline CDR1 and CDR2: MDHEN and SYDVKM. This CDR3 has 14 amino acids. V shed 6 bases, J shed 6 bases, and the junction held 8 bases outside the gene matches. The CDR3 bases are TGTGCCAGCAGACGCTCCGGGACAGGGGCCGAGCAGTACTTC. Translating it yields CASRRSGTGAEQYF.

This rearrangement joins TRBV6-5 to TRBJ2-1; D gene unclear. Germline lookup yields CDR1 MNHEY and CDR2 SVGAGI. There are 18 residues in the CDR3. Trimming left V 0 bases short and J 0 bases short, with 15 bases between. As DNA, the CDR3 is TGTGCCAGCAGTTACTCGTTTCGTGGCGGAAACTCCTACAATGAGCAGTTCTTC. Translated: CASSYSFRGGNSYNEQFF.

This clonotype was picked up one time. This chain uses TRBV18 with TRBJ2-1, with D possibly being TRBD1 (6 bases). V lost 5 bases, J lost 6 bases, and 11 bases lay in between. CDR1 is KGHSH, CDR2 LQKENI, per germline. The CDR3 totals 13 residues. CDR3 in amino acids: CASSSKGGNEQFF. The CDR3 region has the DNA TGTGCCAGCTCATCTAAAGGGGGCAATGAGCAGTTCTTC.

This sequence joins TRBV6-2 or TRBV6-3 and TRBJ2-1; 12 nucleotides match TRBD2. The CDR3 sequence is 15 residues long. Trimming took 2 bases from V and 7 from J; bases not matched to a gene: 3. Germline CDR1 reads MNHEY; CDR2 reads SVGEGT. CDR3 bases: TGTGCCAGCAGTTACGGGACTAGCGGGTGGAATGAGCAGTTCTTC. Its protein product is CASSYGTSGWNEQFF.

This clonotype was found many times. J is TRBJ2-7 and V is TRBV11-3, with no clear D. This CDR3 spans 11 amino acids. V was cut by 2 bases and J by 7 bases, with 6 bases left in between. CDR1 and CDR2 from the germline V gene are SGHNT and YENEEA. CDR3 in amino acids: CASSLPREQYF. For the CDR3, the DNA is TGTGCCAGCAGCTTACCCCGTGAGCAGTACTTC.

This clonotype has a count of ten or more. CDR3: CASSPRAGGLSIHEAFF. The CDR3, as DNA: TGTGCCAGCAGCCCCAGGGCGGGGGGCCTCTCTATTCATGAAGCTTTCTTT. V is TRBV9 and J is TRBJ1-1; perhaps TRBD1 as D (6 bases). The CDR3 extends over 17 amino acids. Germline lookup yields CDR1 SGDLS and CDR2 YYNGEE. Trimming shortened V by 4 bases and J by 7 bases, and 26 bases separated the two germline ends.

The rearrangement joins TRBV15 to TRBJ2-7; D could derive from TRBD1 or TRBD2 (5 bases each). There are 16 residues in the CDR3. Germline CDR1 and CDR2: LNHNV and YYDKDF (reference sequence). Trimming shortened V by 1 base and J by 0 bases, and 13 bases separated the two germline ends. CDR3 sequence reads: CATSRGWGSGSYEQYF. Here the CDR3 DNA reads TGTGCCACCAGCAGAGGGTGGGGGTCTGGCTCCTACGAGCAGTACTTC.

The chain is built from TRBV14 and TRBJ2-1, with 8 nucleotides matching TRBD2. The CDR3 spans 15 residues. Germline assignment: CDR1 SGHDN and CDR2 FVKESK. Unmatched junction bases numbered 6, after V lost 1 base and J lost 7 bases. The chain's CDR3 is CASSQVGGLVNEQFF. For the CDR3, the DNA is TGTGCCAGCAGCCAAGTCGGGGGACTAGTGAATGAGCAGTTCTTC. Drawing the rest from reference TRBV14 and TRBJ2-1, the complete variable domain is EAGVTQFPSHSVIEKGQTVTLRCDPISGHDNLYWYRRVMGKEIKFLLHFVKESKQDESGMPNNRFLAERTGGTYSTLKVQPAELEDSGVYFCASSQVGGLVNEQFFGPGTRLTVL.

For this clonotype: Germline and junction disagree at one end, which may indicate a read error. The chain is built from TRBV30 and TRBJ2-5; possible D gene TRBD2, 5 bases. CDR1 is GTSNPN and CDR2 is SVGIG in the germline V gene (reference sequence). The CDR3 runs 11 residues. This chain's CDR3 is CAGSNGETQYF. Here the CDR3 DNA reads TGTGCCGGGAGTAACGGGGAGACCCAGTACTTC. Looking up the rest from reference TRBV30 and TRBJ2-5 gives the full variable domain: SQTIHQWPATLVQPVGSPLSLECTVEGTSNPNLYWYRQAAGRGLQLLFYSVGIGQISSEVPQNLSASRPQDRQFILSSKKLLLSDSGFYLCAGSNGETQYFGPGTRLLVL.

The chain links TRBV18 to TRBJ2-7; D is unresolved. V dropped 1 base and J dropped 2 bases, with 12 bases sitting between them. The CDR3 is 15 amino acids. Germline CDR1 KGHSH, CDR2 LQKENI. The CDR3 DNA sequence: TGTGCCAGCTCACCACAGGGCGGTCTTACCTACGAGCAGTACTTC. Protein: CASSPQGGLTYEQYF. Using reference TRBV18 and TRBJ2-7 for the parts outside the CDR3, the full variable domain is NAGVMQNPRHLVRRRGQEARLRCSPMKGHSHVYWYRQLPEEGLKFMVYLQKENIIDESGMPKERFSAEFPKEGPSILRIQQVVRGDSAAYFCASSPQGGLTYEQYFGPGTRLTVT.

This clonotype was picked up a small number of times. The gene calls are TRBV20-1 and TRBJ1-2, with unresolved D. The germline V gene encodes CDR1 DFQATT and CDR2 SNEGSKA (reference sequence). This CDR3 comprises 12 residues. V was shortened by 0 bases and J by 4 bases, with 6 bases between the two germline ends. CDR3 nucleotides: TGCAGTGCTAGAGATCATGCCTATGGCTACACCTTC. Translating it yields CSARDHAYGYTF.

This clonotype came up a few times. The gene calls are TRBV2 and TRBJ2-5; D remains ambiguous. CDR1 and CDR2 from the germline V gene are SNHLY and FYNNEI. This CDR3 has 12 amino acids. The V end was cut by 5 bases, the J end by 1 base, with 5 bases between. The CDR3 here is CASSRLQETQYF. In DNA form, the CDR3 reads TGTGCCAGCAGTCGACTCCAAGAGACCCAGTACTTC.

CDR3 bases: TGTGCCACCAGTGATTTAGAGGGGTCTGCGGAGACCCAGTACTTC. Amino acid sequence: CATSDLEGSAETQYF. V is TRBV24-1 and J is TRBJ2-7, with D perhaps assigned TRBD1 or TRBD2 (5 bases each). The J call is doubtful: the DNA matches TRBJ2-5 better. This CDR3 comprises 15 residues. Germline V CDR1 and CDR2: KGHDR, SFDVKD.

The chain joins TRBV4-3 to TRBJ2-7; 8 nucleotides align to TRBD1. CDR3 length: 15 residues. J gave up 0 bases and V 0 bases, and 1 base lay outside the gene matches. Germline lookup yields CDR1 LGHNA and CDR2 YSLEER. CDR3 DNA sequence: TGCGCCAGCAGCCAAGAGGGGACAGGCTCCTACGAGCAGTACTTC. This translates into CASSQEGTGSYEQYF.

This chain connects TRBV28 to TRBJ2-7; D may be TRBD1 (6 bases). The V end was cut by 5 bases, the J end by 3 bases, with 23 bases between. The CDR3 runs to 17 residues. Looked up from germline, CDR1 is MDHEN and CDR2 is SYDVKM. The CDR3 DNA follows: TGTGCCAGCAGTCTACACCGGGACACCAGGACCAACTACGAGCAGTACTTC. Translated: CASSLHRDTRTNYEQYF.